This is a list of T cell receptor beta chains from one sample in a study of OX40 agonist ivuxolimab in advanced cancers. Sequencing used immunoSEQ multiplex PCR; TCRdb keeps in-frame clones, though not all of them. Among roughly 92,000 clones, roughly nine tenths were seen once, and the ten largest hold about 8.5%. The specimen comprised CD4+ or CD8+ T cells sorted from blood, sampled in a trial of the OX40 agonist ivuxolimab. Source of these receptors: an adult with an advanced solid tumor such as melanoma, head and neck, liver or kidney cancer. The CDR3 runs from the conserved cysteine through the conserved F or W. D genes are given only for firm matches. A clone size is listed for some rows: how often the clone was seen (once, few, many), or a class if it is expanded.

j_gene,d_gene,abundance,v_gene,CDR3aa,CDR3nt
TRBJ2-2,TRBD2,.,TRBV5-5,CASSWALAGGELFF,TGTGCCAGCAGCTGGGCCCTAGCGGGCGGGGAGCTGTTTTTT
TRBJ2-7,.,.,TRBV30,CAWSPPFEGLSYEQYF,TGTGCCTGGAGTCCTCCCTTTGAGGGCCTCTCCTACGAGCAGTACTTC
TRBJ2-2,.,.,TRBV11-2,CASSLRAGTGELFF,TGTGCCAGCAGCTTAAGAGCTGGCACCGGGGAGCTGTTTTTT
TRBJ2-5,.,once,TRBV20-1,CSASLETQYF,TGCAGTGCTAGTTTGGAGACCCAGTACTTC
TRBJ1-1,.,.,TRBV19,CASTERQPMNTEAFF,TGTGCCAGTACCGAGAGGCAGCCTATGAACACTGAAGCTTTCTTT
TRBJ1-1,.,once,TRBV30,CAWSQIQVEAFF,TGTGCCTGGAGTCAGATACAGGTTGAAGCTTTCTTT
TRBJ2-7,TRBD2,.,TRBV9,CASSVLTSGRIDEQYF,TGTGCCAGCAGCGTTTTAACTAGCGGGAGAATCGACGAGCAGTACTTC
TRBJ2-1,TRBD2,.,TRBV11-2,CASSFTSASEQFF,TGTGCCAGCAGCTTTACTAGCGCCAGTGAGCAGTTCTTC
TRBJ2-3,.,.,TRBV10-3,CAISESGVVTDTQYF,TGTGCCATCAGTGAGTCCGGGGTTGTCACAGATACGCAGTATTTT
TRBJ2-1,.,.,TRBV2,CASSELGSYNEQFF,TGTGCCAGCAGTGAACTAGGCTCCTACAATGAGCAGTTCTTC
TRBJ1-1,TRBD1,.,TRBV18,CASSPIDRVDTEAFF,TGTGCCAGCTCTCCGATCGACAGGGTAGATACTGAAGCTTTCTTT
TRBJ2-2,TRBD2,.,TRBV5-1,CASSTTSGSNTGELFF,TGCGCCAGCAGCACGACTAGCGGGTCGAACACCGGGGAGCTGTTTTTT
TRBJ2-5,TRBD2,.,TRBV2,CASSNLASGTQETQYF,TGTGCCAGCAGTAATTTGGCTAGCGGGACTCAAGAGACCCAGTACTTC
TRBJ2-7,TRBD1,.,TRBV5-3,CARSLEDGTGVYEQYF,TGTGCCAGAAGCTTGGAAGACGGGACAGGGGTCTACGAGCAGTACTTC
TRBJ2-7,.,.,TRBV6-5,CASSYSTMGGQYF,TGTGCCAGTAGTTACTCGACTATGGGCGGGCAGTACTTC
TRBJ2-1,TRBD2,.,TRBV28,CASSTPLLGTSAYNEQFF,TGTGCCAGCAGTACACCCTTGCTCGGGACTAGCGCATACAATGAGCAGTTCTTC
TRBJ2-5,TRBD1,.,TRBV28,CASSYPSDRGQETQYF,TGTGCCAGCAGTTACCCATCCGACAGGGGCCAAGAGACCCAGTACTTC
TRBJ2-7,TRBD2,.,TRBV5-1,CASSLELAASYEQYF,TGCGCCAGCAGCTTGGAACTAGCGGCTTCCTACGAGCAGTACTTC
TRBJ2-7,TRBD2,.,TRBV6-5,CASSYSSGSSYEQYF,TGTGCCAGCAGTTACTCGAGCGGGAGCTCCTACGAGCAGTACTTC
TRBJ1-2,.,.,TRBV5-1,CASSNRANYGYTF,TGCGCCAGCAGCAACAGGGCTAACTATGGCTACACCTTC
TRBJ1-1,.,.,TRBV6-1,CASSVQENTEAFF,TGTGCCAGCAGTGTTCAAGAGAACACTGAAGCTTTCTTT
TRBJ2-5,.,.,TRBV4-1,CASSQPGTVPQETQYF,TGCGCCAGCAGCCAACCCGGGACGGTACCCCAAGAGACCCAGTACTTC
TRBJ1-5,.,.,TRBV15,CATSRDVNQPQHF,TGTGCCACCAGCAGAGATGTTAATCAGCCCCAGCATTTT
TRBJ2-1,TRBD2,once,TRBV19,CASSIDLFPGTSGHYNEQFF,TGTGCCAGTAGTATAGATCTGTTCCCCGGGACTAGCGGACACTACAATGAGCAGTTCTTC
TRBJ1-5,.,few,TRBV19,CASSIAVRGNQPQHF,TGTGCCAGTAGTATAGCTGTTAGGGGAAATCAGCCCCAGCATTTT
TRBJ2-3,TRBD1,.,TRBV27,CASSITRDRADTQYF,TGTGCCAGCAGTATAACCCGGGACAGGGCAGATACGCAGTATTTT
TRBJ2-3,TRBD2,.,TRBV4-1,CASSQGPTALAGGVTDTQYF,TGCGCCAGCAGCCAAGGCCCCACAGCCCTAGCGGGAGGCGTCACAGATACGCAGTATTTT
TRBJ1-2,.,.,TRBV19,CASRGWDRTRENYGYTF,TGTGCCAGTAGGGGATGGGACCGGACCCGGGAAAACTATGGCTACACCTTC
TRBJ2-7,TRBD2,.,TRBV5-1,CASSFAQSVVAGGPYEQYF,TGCGCCAGCAGCTTCGCACAATCGGTCGTAGCGGGAGGGCCCTACGAGCAGTACTTC
TRBJ1-2,TRBD1,.,TRBV27,CASRTGQGVYGYTF,TGTGCCAGCAGAACGGGACAGGGGGTCTATGGCTACACCTTC